The source of this T cell receptor (beta chain) is a study of blood T cell repertoires in COVID-19. This CDR3 has 16 residues. The germline V gene encodes CDR1 SGHDT and CDR2 YYEEEE. V lost 4 bases, J lost 5 bases, and 6 bases stayed unmatched. The table came from immunoSEQ multiplex PCR; TCRdb's copy has only in-frame clones and leaves some out. The sample has fewer than 250,000 clones; about four fifths are singletons. The genes are TRBV5-6 and TRBJ2-3, with 14 bases identical to TRBD2. The sequencing input was PBMCs or T cells enriched from blood (not recorded which). The source of this sequence is a man aged 55 to 70 who had recovered from COVID-19. The CDR3 sequence is CASSLTSGGAGDTQYF. CDR3 bases: TGTGCCAGCAGCCTGACTAGCGGGGGGGCTGGAGATACGCAGTATTTT. The variable domain in full, with the rest retrieved from reference TRBV5-6 and TRBJ2-3, is DAGVTQSPTHLIKTRGQQVTLRCSPKSGHDTVSWYQQALGQGPQFIFQYYEEEERQRGNFPDRFSGHQFPNYSSELNVNALLLGDSALYLCASSLTSGGAGDTQYFGPGTRLTVL.